This T cell receptor (beta chain) was found in a study of cytomegalovirus exposure and HLA in healthy donors. Amplification used 60 Vbeta primers and 13 Jbeta primers. Generated by immunoSEQ multiplex PCR, the TCRdb table keeps only in-frame clones and is missing some. The table includes about 150,000 clones, about 82% detected once. The study's findings and limits: Several top significant clusters appeared, in a later analysis, to be linked to common viral pathogens.

Regarding this clone: Antigen specificity is unknown.

This receptor was identified in a male donor in good health and CMV-seronegative. Sequencing input: PBMCs.

CDR3 bases: TGTGCCAGCCTAAGCTACAATGAGCAGTTCTTC. Protein sequence: CASLSYNEQFF. The chain combines TRBV2 with TRBJ2-1; no definite D call. The CDR3 runs to 11 residues. Trimming stripped 8 bases from V and 3 bases from J, with 5 bases between. Per the germline V gene, CDR1 is SNHLY and CDR2 is FYNNEI. The entire variable domain, with the rest obtained from reference TRBV2 and TRBJ2-1, is as follows: EPEVTQTPSHQVTQMGQEVILRCVPISNHLYFYWYRQILGQKVEFLVSFYNNEISEKSEIFDDQFSVERPDGSNFTLKIRSTKLEDSAMYFCASLSYNEQFFGPGTRLTVL.